This T cell receptor beta chain was profiled in a study of graft-versus-host responses after intestinal transplantation. Concerning this clone: Its antigen is not known.

Trimming removed 1 base at V and 3 bases at J, with 13 bases between. Germline V lookup: CDR1 SGHAT, CDR2 FQNNGV. CDR3 length: 15 amino acids. The data were produced by immunoSEQ multiplex PCR, yet TCRdb's version contains in-frame clones alone and is incomplete. The table has tens of thousands of clones, about 93% seen once. Study-wide results and limits: GvH clones turned up in recipient marrow; some had shown up first in ileum or blood.

This clonotype originated in a human donor who received an intestinal transplant. Source: unstimulated CD8+ T cells sorted from spleen or lymph node cells, taken before intestinal transplant. The chain employs TRBV11-2 and TRBJ2-7; a possible D gene is TRBD1 (5 bases). The CDR3 DNA sequence: TGTGCCAGCAGCTTAGGAGGTGGACATCTCTACGAGCAGTACTTC. Its protein is CASSLGGGHLYEQYF.